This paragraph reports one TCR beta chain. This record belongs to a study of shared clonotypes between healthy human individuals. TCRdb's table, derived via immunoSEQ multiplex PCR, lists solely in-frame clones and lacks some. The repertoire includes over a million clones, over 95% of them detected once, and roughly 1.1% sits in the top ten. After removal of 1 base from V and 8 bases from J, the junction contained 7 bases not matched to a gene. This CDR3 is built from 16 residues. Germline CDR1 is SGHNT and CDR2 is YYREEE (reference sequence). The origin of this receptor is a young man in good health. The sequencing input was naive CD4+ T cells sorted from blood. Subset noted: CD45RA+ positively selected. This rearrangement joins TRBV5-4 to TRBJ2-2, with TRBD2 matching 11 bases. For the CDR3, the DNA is TGTGCCAGCAGCTTGTTACTAGCGGGAGTGTCAGGGGAGCTGTTTTTT. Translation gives CASSLLLAGVSGELFF.